This entry concerns a single T cell receptor beta chain. These data belong to a study of blood T cell repertoires in COVID-19. Study-level background: Researchers got acute and convalescent COVID-19 samples from the United States, Italy and Spain. T cells, B-cell-depleted T cells, or PBMCs supplied cDNA or gDNA.

In the original analysis: Reference gene primer amplification gave estimated nucleated cell counts. Profiled with immunoSEQ multiplex PCR; TCRdb holds only in-frame clones, not every one. That table gives V, J and clone size, and the DNA gave D and trimming. The profile shows around 160,000 clones, around 83% of them singletons. The TCR was taken from a man aged 18 to 29 with acute or convalescent COVID-19. The specimen was peripheral blood.

The CDR3 DNA reads as TGTGCCAGTACCATAGGGGGTGGCTACACCTTC. Its translation is CASTIGGGYTF. The chain joins TRBV19 to TRBJ1-2, with a weak D call TRBD1 (6 bases). V lost 7 bases, J lost 7 bases, and 10 bases lay in between. The CDR3 has 11 amino acids. Per germline, CDR1 LNHDA and CDR2 SQIVND (reference sequence).